This T cell receptor beta chain originates from a study of blood T cell repertoires in COVID-19. Study at large: PBMCs, B-cell-depleted T cells, or T cells were the source of the cDNA or gDNA that made up the material.

The length of the CDR3 is 16 residues. Germline V gives CDR1 LNHDA, CDR2 SQIVND (reference sequence). The V and J ends lost 6 bases and 3 bases, in that order; junction bases with no gene match: 9. In the original workflow: Reference gene primer amplification gave nucleated cell count estimates. Here immunoSEQ multiplex PCR was the method, and the copy in TCRdb shows in-frame clones only, minus some. The DNA was the basis for D and trimming; V, J and clone size are from that table. This table has around 250,000 clones, roughly four fifths appearing once. Those enrolled, adults aged roughly 18 to 89 years, came from some 25 US areas. Which cohort a participant joined came from the clinical history participants gave.

This chain uses TRBV19 with TRBJ1-2; TRBD1 matches at 11 bases. Sequences were obtained from PBMCs or T cells enriched from blood (not recorded which). This TCR derives from a man aged 50 to 60 who had recovered from COVID-19. For the CDR3, the DNA is TGTGCCAGTAGGACACAATGGGGACAGGGGGACTATGGCTACACCTTC. Translating it yields CASRTQWGQGDYGYTF.